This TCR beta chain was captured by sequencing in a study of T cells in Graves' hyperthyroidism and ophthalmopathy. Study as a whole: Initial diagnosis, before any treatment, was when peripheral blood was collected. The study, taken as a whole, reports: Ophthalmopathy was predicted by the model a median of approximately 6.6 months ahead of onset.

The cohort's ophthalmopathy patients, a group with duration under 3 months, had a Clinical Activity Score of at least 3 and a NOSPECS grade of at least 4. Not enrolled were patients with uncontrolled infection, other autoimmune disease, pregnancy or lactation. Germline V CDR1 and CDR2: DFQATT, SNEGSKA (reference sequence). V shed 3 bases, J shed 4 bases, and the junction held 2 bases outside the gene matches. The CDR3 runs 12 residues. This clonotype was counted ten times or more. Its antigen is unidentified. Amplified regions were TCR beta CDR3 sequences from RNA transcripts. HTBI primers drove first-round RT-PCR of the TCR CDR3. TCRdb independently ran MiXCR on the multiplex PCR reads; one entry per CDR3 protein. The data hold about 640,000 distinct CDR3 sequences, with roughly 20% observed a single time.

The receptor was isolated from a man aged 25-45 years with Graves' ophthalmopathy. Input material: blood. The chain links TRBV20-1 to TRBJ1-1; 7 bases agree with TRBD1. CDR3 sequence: CSARTGSTEAFF. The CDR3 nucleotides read TGCAGTGCTAGGACAGGGTCCACTGAAGCTTTCTTT.